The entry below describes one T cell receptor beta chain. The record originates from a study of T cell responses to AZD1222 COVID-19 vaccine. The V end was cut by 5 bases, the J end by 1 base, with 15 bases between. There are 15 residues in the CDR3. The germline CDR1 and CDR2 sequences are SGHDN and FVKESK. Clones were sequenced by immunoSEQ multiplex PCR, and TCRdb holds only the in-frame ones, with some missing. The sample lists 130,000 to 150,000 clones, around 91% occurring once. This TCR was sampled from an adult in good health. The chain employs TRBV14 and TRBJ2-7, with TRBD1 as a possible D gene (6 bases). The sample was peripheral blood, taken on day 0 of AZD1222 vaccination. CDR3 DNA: TGTGCCAGCAGCTCAACCCGGGACACGTCCTACGAGCAGTACTTC. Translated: CASSSTRDTSYEQYF.